The 6 T cell receptor beta chains below come from one sample, sequenced in a study of regulatory T cells in long-lasting Graves disease. The time point denotes: newly diagnosed GD, antithyroid drugs for less than 3 months. The TCR library was made from RNA extracted from PBMCs. The TCR beta library used iRepertoire HTBI primers with Arm-PCR amplification of CDR3. TCRdb reprocessed the multiplex PCR reads via MiXCR and lists one record per CDR3 protein. Of approximately 470,000 distinct CDR3 sequences in the sample, about a sixth were seen once. This sample also belongs to another study, concerning T cells in Graves' hyperthyroidism and ophthalmopathy.

Sequencing used peripheral blood mononuclear cells (PBMCs), obtained at new diagnosis, from a patient treated with antithyroid drugs. These receptors came from a middle-aged man with Graves disease.

This clonotype occurred many times. The chain carries TRBV2 and TRBJ1-4; D gene uncertain. Germline CDR1 and CDR2: SNHLY and FYNNEI. This CDR3 has 11 amino acids. Trimming took 7 bases from V and 9 from J, leaving 9 bases between them. The CDR3 DNA follows: TGTGCCAGCACCACAAGCAAAAAACTGTTTTTT. As protein: CASTTSKKLFF.

This clonotype has more than one count but fewer than ten. This chain joins TRBV4-1 and TRBJ2-2; no firm D call. The germline V gene encodes CDR1 MGHRA and CDR2 YSYEKL. CDR3 length equals 17 residues. V shed 0 bases and J shed 4 bases, with 15 bases lying between them. Here the CDR3 DNA reads TGCGCCAGCAGCCAAGATCATGGTAGCATCCGCACCGGGGAGCTGTTTTTT. It yields the protein CASSQDHGSIRTGELFF.

The sample holds many counts of this clonotype. The chain is built from TRBV2 and TRBJ2-5, with D possibly matching TRBD1 (5 bases). Germline-derived CDR1 and CDR2 are SNHLY and FYNNEI. V was shortened by 4 bases and J by 2 bases, with 11 bases between the two germline ends. This CDR3 is built from 14 residues. CDR3 in DNA: TGTGCCAGCAGTGGAGTAGGACAACAAGAGACCCAGTACTTC. This codes for CASSGVGQQETQYF.

The rearrangement links TRBV29-1 to TRBJ2-2; no clear D. Trimming took 1 base from V and 0 from J, leaving 6 bases between them. The CDR3 extends over 14 amino acids. Germline CDR1 reads SQVTM; CDR2 reads ANQGSEA. In DNA form, the CDR3 reads TGCAGCGTTGAAGGATACCCGAACACCGGGGAGCTGTTTTTT. Translating it yields CSVEGYPNTGELFF.

This clonotype has only a few counts. The chain joins TRBV6-1 to TRBJ2-1, with TRBD2 identical over 8 bases. V trimming: 5 bases; J trimming: 2 bases; junction bases outside the gene matches: 11. CDR3 length: 17 residues. The V gene's germline CDR1 is MNHNS and CDR2 SASEGT. CDR3 region: CASSPGQLAETYNEQFF. CDR3 in DNA: TGTGCCAGCAGTCCAGGTCAACTAGCGGAGACCTACAATGAGCAGTTCTTC.

There are many counts of this clonotype. This chain uses TRBV14 with TRBJ2-1; 9 bases align to TRBD2. The V gene end was trimmed by 4 bases and the J gene end by 3 bases; junction bases not matched to a gene: 4. CDR3 length: 15 residues. Germline lookup yields CDR1 SGHDN and CDR2 FVKESK. The CDR3 spells CASSLSGSGYNEQFF. The CDR3 DNA reads TGTGCCAGCAGCCTTAGCGGGAGTGGCTACAATGAGCAGTTCTTC.